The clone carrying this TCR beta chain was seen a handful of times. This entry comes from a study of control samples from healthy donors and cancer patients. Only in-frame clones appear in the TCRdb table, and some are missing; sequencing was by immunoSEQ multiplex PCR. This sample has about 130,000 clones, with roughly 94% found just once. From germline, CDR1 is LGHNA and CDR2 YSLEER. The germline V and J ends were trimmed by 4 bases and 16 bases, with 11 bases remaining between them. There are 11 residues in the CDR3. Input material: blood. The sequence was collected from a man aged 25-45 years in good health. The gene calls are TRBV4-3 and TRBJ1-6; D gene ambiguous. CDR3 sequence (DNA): TGCGCCAGCAGCCTTGGGCCCGTGCTCCACTTT. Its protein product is CASSLGPVLHF.